A single sample gave rise to the 26 T cell receptor beta chains below, sequenced in a study of cytomegalovirus exposure and HLA in healthy donors. Primers: 60 Vbeta forward and 13 Jbeta reverse. The repertoire was sequenced with immunoSEQ multiplex PCR; TCRdb's copy has only in-frame clones and lacks some. The sample holds about 120,000 clones, around three quarters seen once. What was sequenced was PBMCs. Receptors originate from a man aged 30 to 45 in good health and CMV-seropositive.

The chain employs TRBV5-6 and TRBJ1-1, with 7 bases matching TRBD1. The V gene end was trimmed by 2 bases and the J gene end by 9 bases; junction bases not matched to a gene: 4. Germline values: CDR1 SGHDT, CDR2 YYEEEE. The CDR3 runs to 12 residues. The CDR3 DNA reads as TGTGCCAGCAGCTTCAGGGGGGCTCAAGCTTTCTTT. As protein: CASSFRGAQAFF.

In DNA, the CDR3 is TGTGCCAGCAAGGTGTTAGCGGGGGTAGATACGCAGTATTTT. Translated, it gives CASKVLAGVDTQYF. This chain joins TRBV2 and TRBJ2-3; 9 bases align to TRBD2. Germline CDR1 is SNHLY and CDR2 is FYNNEI. This CDR3 has 14 residues. Unmatched junction bases numbered 7, after V lost 7 bases and J lost 5 bases. Based on the CDR3 plus reference TRBV2 and TRBJ2-3, the full variable domain is EPEVTQTPSHQVTQMGQEVILRCVPISNHLYFYWYRQILGQKVEFLVSFYNNEISEKSEIFDDQFSVERPDGSNFTLKIRSTKLEDSAMYFCASKVLAGVDTQYFGPGTRLTVL.

This clone has more than one count but fewer than ten. The CDR3 DNA sequence: TGCGCCAGCAGCTTGGTGGACAGAGCGCAAGAGACCCAGTACTTC. It translates to CASSLVDRAQETQYF. The chain has TRBV5-1 and TRBJ2-5; tentative D call: TRBD1 (6 bases). Trimming shortened V by 0 bases and J by 2 bases, and 11 bases separated the two germline ends. The CDR3 length is 15 residues. Germline lookup yields CDR1 SGHRS and CDR2 YFSETQ. Full variable domain (remainder filled in from reference TRBV5-1 and TRBJ2-5): KAGVTQTPRYLIKTRGQQVTLSCSPISGHRSVSWYQQTPGQGLQFLFEYFSETQRNKGNFPGRFSGRQFSNSRSEMNVSTLELGDSALYLCASSLVDRAQETQYFGPGTRLLVL.

This clone was seen just once. The CDR3 loop reads CASSENQGYTEAFF. CDR3 nucleotide sequence: TGTGCCAGCAGCGAAAATCAGGGCTACACTGAAGCTTTCTTT. The rearrangement joins TRBV7-9 to TRBJ1-1; the D gene is possibly TRBD1 (5 bases). The length of the CDR3 is 14 residues. V was pared by 5 bases and J by 3 bases, with 13 bases between. The germline gives CDR1 SEHNR, CDR2 FQNEAQ (reference sequence).

This clone was observed once. V is TRBV28 and J is TRBJ1-2, with 7 bases lining up with TRBD1. Germline CDR1 is MDHEN and CDR2 is SYDVKM. This CDR3 has 14 amino acids. Unmatched junction bases numbered 10, after V lost 4 bases and J lost 8 bases. The CDR3 DNA follows: TGTGCCAGCAGTTCCCCCTCCACAGGGGAGGGCTACACCTTC. It is translated as CASSSPSTGEGYTF.

CDR3 sequence: CASSGTGGNTIYF. The CDR3 coding sequence is TGTGCCAGCAGTGGGACAGGAGGAAACACCATATATTTT. V gene TRBV2 combines with J gene TRBJ1-3; the match to TRBD1 covers 7 bases. V trimming: 4 bases; J trimming: 4 bases; junction bases outside the gene matches: 1. This CDR3 has 13 residues. CDR1 SNHLY and CDR2 FYNNEI come from the germline V gene.

The chain carries TRBV29-1 and TRBJ2-3; tentatively, D is TRBD2 (5 bases). Trimming took off 4 bases at V and 2 bases at J, with 16 bases between the two ends. CDR3 size: 15 residues. Germline CDR1 SQVTM, CDR2 ANQGSEA. The CDR3 region has the DNA TGCAGCGTTGCCGGGCGGGCGGAGATCACAGATACGCAGTATTTT. Amino acids: CSVAGRAEITDTQYF.

The table lists this clone with a few counts. The V call is TRBV2, the J call TRBJ2-7, with TRBD2 matching over 10 bases. The ends lost 7 bases at V and 6 bases at J; junction bases unmatched: 3. Germline CDR1 is SNHLY and CDR2 is FYNNEI. The CDR3 spans 12 residues. CDR3 protein: CASKLAGTEQYF. The CDR3 bases are TGTGCCAGCAAACTAGCGGGGACCGAGCAGTACTTC. The variable domain in full, with the rest retrieved from reference TRBV2 and TRBJ2-7, is EPEVTQTPSHQVTQMGQEVILRCVPISNHLYFYWYRQILGQKVEFLVSFYNNEISEKSEIFDDQFSVERPDGSNFTLKIRSTKLEDSAMYFCASKLAGTEQYFGPGTRLTVT.

The chain links TRBV30 to TRBJ2-5; 9 nucleotides agree with TRBD1. The V and J ends lost 6 bases and 3 bases, in that order; junction bases with no gene match: 5. The CDR3 extends over 13 amino acids. Per the germline V gene, CDR1 is GTSNPN and CDR2 is SVGIG (reference sequence). In DNA, the CDR3 is TGTGCCTGTATCGGGACAGGGAAAGAGACCCAGTACTTC. Protein: CACIGTGKETQYF.

This rearrangement joins TRBV27 to TRBJ1-2; 7 positions match TRBD1. The ends lost 9 bases at V and 0 bases at J; junction bases unmatched: 7. Per the germline V gene, CDR1 is MNHEY and CDR2 is SMNVEV (reference sequence). The CDR3 spans 14 residues. The CDR3 nucleotides read TGTGCCAGTGCGGACAGGACTACTAACTATGGCTACACCTTC. Protein sequence: CASADRTTNYGYTF.

The V gene is TRBV9, the J gene TRBJ2-5, with 8 bases fitting TRBD1. CDR1 and CDR2 (germline): SGDLS, YYNGEE. This CDR3 contains 15 residues. J gave up 5 bases and V 3 bases, and 9 bases lay outside the gene matches. CDR3 amino acids: CASSGPDREWETQYF. The CDR3 bases are TGTGCCAGCAGCGGCCCGGACAGGGAGTGGGAGACCCAGTACTTC.

The chain combines TRBV7-9 with TRBJ1-2; D not certain. This CDR3 is built from 17 residues. Germline values: CDR1 SEHNR, CDR2 FQNEAQ (reference sequence). Trimming removed 1 base at V and 2 bases at J, with 17 bases between. The CDR3 protein is CASSLGGPSESNYGYTF. The CDR3 region has the DNA TGTGCCAGCAGCTTAGGTGGGCCGTCGGAATCCAACTATGGCTACACCTTC.

This clone showed up just a few times. The chain combines TRBV5-1 with TRBJ2-7, with TRBD1 identical over 7 bases. V lost 8 bases and J lost 4; bases outside the gene matches: 6. The CDR3 consists of 12 residues. CDR1 and CDR2 (germline): SGHRS, YFSETQ. The CDR3 DNA reads TGCGCCAGTACCGGGACAGCTTACGAGCAGTACTTC. Residues: CASTGTAYEQYF.

The rearrangement joins TRBV18 to TRBJ1-1; no reliable D call. The CDR3 has 15 amino acids. Trimming left V 3 bases short and J 0 bases short, with 11 bases between. Looked up from germline, CDR1 is KGHSH and CDR2 is LQKENI. The CDR3 loop reads CASSPVSVMNTEAFF. For the CDR3, the DNA is TGTGCCAGCTCACCCGTCAGTGTTATGAACACTGAAGCTTTCTTT.

The CDR3, as DNA: TGTGCCAGCAGCCCCTTTAGGGCCCTACAGGGGGCATATGGCTACACCTTC. It yields the protein CASSPFRALQGAYGYTF. The J gene is TRBJ1-2, the V gene TRBV28, with TRBD1 matching over 9 bases. Germline CDR1 reads MDHEN; CDR2 reads SYDVKM. V shed 6 bases, J shed 5 bases, and the junction held 16 bases outside the gene matches. The CDR3 is 17 residues long.

V and J are TRBV19 and TRBJ2-7, with 10 bases identical to TRBD1. The germline gives CDR1 LNHDA, CDR2 SQIVND (reference sequence). V was pared by 4 bases and J by 5 bases, with 11 bases of the junction left unmatched. The CDR3 spans 16 residues. The CDR3 bases are TGTGCCAGTAGTACGCTAGGACAGGGGGAAAGGGACGAGCAGTACTTC. The encoded protein is CASSTLGQGERDEQYF. Full variable domain (missing parts from reference TRBV19 and TRBJ2-7): DGGITQSPKYLFRKEGQNVTLSCEQNLNHDAMYWYRQDPGQGLRLIYYSQIVNDFQKGDIAEGYSVSREKKESFPLTVTSAQKNPTAFYLCASSTLGQGERDEQYFGPGTRLTVT.

This rearrangement joins TRBV28 to TRBJ2-2, with 10 bases that match TRBD1. The CDR3 runs to 16 residues. Per germline, CDR1 MDHEN and CDR2 SYDVKM. Losses at the gene ends were 6 bases for V and 3 bases for J; bases not matched to a gene: 7. As DNA, the CDR3 is TGTGCCAGCAGACCCGACAGGGGGCAGTACACCGGGGAGCTGTTTTTT. Its protein is CASRPDRGQYTGELFF. Complete variable domain (other parts from reference TRBV28 and TRBJ2-2): DVKVTQSSRYLVKRTGEKVFLECVQDMDHENMFWYRQDPGLGLRLIYFSYDVKMKEKGDIPEGYSVSREKKERFSLILESASTNQTSMYLCASRPDRGQYTGELFFGEGSRLTVL.

As DNA, the CDR3 is TGTGCCAGCAGCCCCTCCTCCTTCTACGAGCAGTACTTC. It translates to CASSPSSFYEQYF. The J gene is TRBJ2-7, the V gene TRBV11-1; D remains unclear. Germline assignment: CDR1 SGHAT and CDR2 FQDESV (reference sequence). CDR3 length: 13 residues. Trimming left V 5 bases short and J 3 bases short, with 11 bases between.

The rearrangement joins TRBV19 to TRBJ2-5, with D possibly being TRBD2 (7 bases). Per the germline V gene, CDR1 is LNHDA and CDR2 is SQIVND (reference sequence). V lost 6 bases, J lost 7 bases, and 18 bases lay in between. The CDR3 spans 14 residues. As DNA, the CDR3 is TGTGCCAGTAGCCTTAAGGGGGGGCCAGGGACCCAGTACTTC. Amino acid sequence: CASSLKGGPGTQYF.

The chain employs TRBV28 and TRBJ1-2, with D maybe TRBD1 (6 bases). The CDR3 contains 15 residues. Trimming stripped 7 bases from V and 5 bases from J, with 20 bases between. The germline CDR1 and CDR2 sequences are MDHEN and SYDVKM. In DNA, the CDR3 is TGTGCCAGCATTGCGGCCGGACAGTATCCTTATGGCTACACCTTC. As protein: CASIAAGQYPYGYTF.

The genes are TRBV5-4 and TRBJ1-1; 9 bases agree with TRBD1. This CDR3 contains 14 residues. After removal of 1 base from V and 7 bases from J, the junction contained 5 bases not matched to a gene. Germline CDR1 and CDR2: SGHNT and YYREEE (reference sequence). This CDR3 reads CASSLTGGIVEAFF. DNA for the CDR3: TGTGCCAGCAGCTTGACAGGGGGCATAGTTGAAGCTTTCTTT.

This chain links TRBV10-3 with TRBJ2-1, with TRBD2 matching 8 bases. The V gene's germline CDR1 is ENHRY and CDR2 SYGVKD. V lost 7 bases to trimming and J lost 8 bases; unmatched junction nucleotides: 7. There are 13 residues in the CDR3. DNA for the CDR3: TGTGCCATCAACAGTAACGGGGGGGATGAGCAGTTCTTC. As protein: CAINSNGGDEQFF.

CDR3 sequence: CASSLGTVANYGYTF. Here the CDR3 DNA reads TGCGCCAGCAGCTTGGGGACAGTAGCTAACTATGGCTACACCTTC. The V gene is TRBV5-1, the J gene TRBJ1-2; TRBD1 is a possible D gene (6 bases). V was cut by 0 bases and J by 0 bases, with 9 bases left in between. Per germline, CDR1 SGHRS and CDR2 YFSETQ. CDR3 size: 15 residues.

The rearrangement uses TRBV6-5 and TRBJ1-1, with a possible D match to TRBD1 (5 bases). Trimming cost V 8 bases and J 1 base, with 11 bases left between them. The CDR3 is 13 residues long. Per germline, CDR1 MNHEY and CDR2 SVGAGI. The CDR3 DNA sequence: TGTGCCAGCGCTAGACAGTGGAACACTGAAGCTTTCTTT. Its protein is CASARQWNTEAFF.

The CDR3 coding sequence is TGTGCCAGCAGCTTAGAAACAGGGGCAGGGGCCAACGTCCTGACTTTC. It translates to CASSLETGAGANVLTF. The V gene is TRBV11-2, the J gene TRBJ2-6, with 7 bases aligning to TRBD1. CDR3 length: 16 residues. V was pared by 0 bases and J by 4 bases, with 3 bases of the junction left unmatched. Germline V CDR1 and CDR2: SGHAT, FQNNGV.

This clone was recorded a few times. In DNA form, the CDR3 reads TGCGCCAGCAGCTTGGGGGCTAACACTGAAGCTTTCTTT. Translated, it gives CASSLGANTEAFF. The rearrangement joins TRBV5-1 to TRBJ1-1; D remains ambiguous. Germline values: CDR1 SGHRS, CDR2 YFSETQ. The CDR3 has 13 residues. The germline V and J ends were trimmed by 0 bases and 2 bases, with 5 bases remaining between them.